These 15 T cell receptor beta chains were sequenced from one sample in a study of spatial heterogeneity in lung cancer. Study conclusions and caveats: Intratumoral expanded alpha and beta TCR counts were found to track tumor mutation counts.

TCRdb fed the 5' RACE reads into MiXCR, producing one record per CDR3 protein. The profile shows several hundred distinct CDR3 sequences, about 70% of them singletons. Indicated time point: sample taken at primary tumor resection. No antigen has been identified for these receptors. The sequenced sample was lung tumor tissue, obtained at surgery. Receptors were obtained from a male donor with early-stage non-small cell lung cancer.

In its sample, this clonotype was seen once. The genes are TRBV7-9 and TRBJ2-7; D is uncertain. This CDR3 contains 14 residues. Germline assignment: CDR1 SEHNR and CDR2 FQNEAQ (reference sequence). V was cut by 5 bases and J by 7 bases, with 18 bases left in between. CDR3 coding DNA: TGTGCCAGCAGCGATAGGGTCCTCTCGAGGGAGCAGTACTTC. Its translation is CASSDRVLSREQYF.

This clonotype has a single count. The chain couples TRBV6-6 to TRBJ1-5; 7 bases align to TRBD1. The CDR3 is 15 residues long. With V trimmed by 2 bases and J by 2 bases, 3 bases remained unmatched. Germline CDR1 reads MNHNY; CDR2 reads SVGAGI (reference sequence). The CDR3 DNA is TGTGCCAGCAGTTACCCTGGGACAGGCAATCAGCCCCAGCATTTT. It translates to CASSYPGTGNQPQHF.

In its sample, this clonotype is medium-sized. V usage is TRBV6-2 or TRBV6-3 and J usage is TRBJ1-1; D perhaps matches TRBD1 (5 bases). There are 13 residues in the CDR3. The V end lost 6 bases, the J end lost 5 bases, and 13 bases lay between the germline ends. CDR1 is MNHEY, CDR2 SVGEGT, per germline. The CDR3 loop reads CASSRGPRTEAFF. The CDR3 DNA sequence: TGTGCCAGCAGCCGGGGCCCGCGGACTGAAGCTTTCTTT.

The CDR3 loop reads CASSLDRVTSTQYF. The CDR3 DNA reads as TGCGCCAGCAGCCTTGACAGGGTGACGAGTACGCAGTATTTT. The chain is built from TRBV5-1 and TRBJ2-3; 7 bases are shared with TRBD1. The CDR3 length is 14 residues. V lost 4 bases and J lost 8; bases outside the gene matches: 10. The germline CDR1 and CDR2 sequences are SGHRS and YFSETQ.

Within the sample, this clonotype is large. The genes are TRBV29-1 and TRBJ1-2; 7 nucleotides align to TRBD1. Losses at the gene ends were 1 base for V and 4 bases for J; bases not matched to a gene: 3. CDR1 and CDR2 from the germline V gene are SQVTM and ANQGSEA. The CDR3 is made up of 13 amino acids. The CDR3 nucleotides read TGCAGCGTTGAAGGGACAGGTGCCTATGGCTACACCTTC. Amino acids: CSVEGTGAYGYTF.

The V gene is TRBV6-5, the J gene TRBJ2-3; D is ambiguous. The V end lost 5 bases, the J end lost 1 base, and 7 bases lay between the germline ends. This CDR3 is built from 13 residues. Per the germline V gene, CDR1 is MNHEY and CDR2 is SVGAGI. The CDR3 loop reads CASSPGGTDTQYF. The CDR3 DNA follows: TGTGCCAGCAGTCCTGGGGGCACAGATACGCAGTATTTT.

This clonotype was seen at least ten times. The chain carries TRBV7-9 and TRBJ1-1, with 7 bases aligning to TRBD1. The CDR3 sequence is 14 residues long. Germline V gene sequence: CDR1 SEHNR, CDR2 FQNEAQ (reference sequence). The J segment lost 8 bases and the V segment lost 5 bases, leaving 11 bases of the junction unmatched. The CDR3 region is CASSRPGGQKEAFF. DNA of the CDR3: TGTGCCAGCAGCCGGCCGGGGGGACAGAAGGAAGCTTTCTTT.

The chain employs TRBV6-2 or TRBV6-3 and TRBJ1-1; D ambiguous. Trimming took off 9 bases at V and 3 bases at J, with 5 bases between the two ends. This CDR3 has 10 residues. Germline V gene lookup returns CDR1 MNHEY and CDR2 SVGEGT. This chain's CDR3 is CASSDTEAFF. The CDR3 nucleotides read TGTGCCAGTTCCGACACTGAAGCTTTCTTT.

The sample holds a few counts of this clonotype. The chain's CDR3 is CASSQDTGPQETQYF. The CDR3 DNA sequence: TGCGCCAGCAGCCAGGACACAGGCCCACAAGAGACCCAGTACTTC. V usage is TRBV4-3 and J usage is TRBJ2-5, with a possible D match to TRBD1 (5 bases). From germline, CDR1 is LGHNA and CDR2 YSLEER. The CDR3 is 15 residues long. The V and J ends lost 3 bases and 2 bases respectively, with 13 bases between them.

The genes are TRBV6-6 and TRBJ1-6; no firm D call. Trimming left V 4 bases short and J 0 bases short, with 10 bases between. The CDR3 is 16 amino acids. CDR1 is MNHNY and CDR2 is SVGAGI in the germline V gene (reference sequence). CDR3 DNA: TGTGCCAGCAGTTTGATTTCCTCCTCCTATAATTCACCCCTCCACTTT. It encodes CASSLISSSYNSPLHF.

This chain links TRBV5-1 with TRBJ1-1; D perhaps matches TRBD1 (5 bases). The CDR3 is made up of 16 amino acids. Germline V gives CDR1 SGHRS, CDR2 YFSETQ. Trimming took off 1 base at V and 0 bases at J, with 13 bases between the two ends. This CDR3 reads CASSLSQGPMNTEAFF. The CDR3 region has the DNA TGCGCCAGCAGCTTGAGTCAGGGCCCAATGAACACTGAAGCTTTCTTT. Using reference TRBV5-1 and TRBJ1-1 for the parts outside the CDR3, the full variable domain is KAGVTQTPRYLIKTRGQQVTLSCSPISGHRSVSWYQQTPGQGLQFLFEYFSETQRNKGNFPGRFSGRQFSNSRSEMNVSTLELGDSALYLCASSLSQGPMNTEAFFGQGTRLTVV.

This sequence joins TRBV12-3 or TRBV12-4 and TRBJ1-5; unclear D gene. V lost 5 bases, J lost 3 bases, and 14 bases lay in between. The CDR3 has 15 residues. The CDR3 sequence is CASSRNTADNQPQHF. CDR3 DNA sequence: TGTGCCAGCAGTCGCAATACAGCGGACAATCAGCCCCAGCATTTT.

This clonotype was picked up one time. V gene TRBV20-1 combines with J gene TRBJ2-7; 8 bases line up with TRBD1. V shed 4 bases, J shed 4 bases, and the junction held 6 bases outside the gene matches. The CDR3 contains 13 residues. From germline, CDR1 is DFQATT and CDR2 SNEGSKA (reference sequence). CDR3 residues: CSAILDRDYEQYF. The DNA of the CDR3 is TGCAGTGCTATTCTGGACAGGGATTACGAGCAGTACTTC.

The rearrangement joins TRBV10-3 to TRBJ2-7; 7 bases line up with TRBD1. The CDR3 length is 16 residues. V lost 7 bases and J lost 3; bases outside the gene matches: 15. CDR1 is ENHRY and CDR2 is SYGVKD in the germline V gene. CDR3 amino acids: CAIKWRTSTGDYEQYF. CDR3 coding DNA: TGTGCCATCAAATGGAGGACCAGTACAGGGGACTACGAGCAGTACTTC.

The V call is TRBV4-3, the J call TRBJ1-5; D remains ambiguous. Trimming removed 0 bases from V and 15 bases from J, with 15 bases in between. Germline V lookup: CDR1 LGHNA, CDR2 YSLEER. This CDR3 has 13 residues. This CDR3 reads CASSQDRNGPPHF. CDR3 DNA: TGCGCCAGCAGCCAAGATCGTAACGGGCCGCCGCATTTT.